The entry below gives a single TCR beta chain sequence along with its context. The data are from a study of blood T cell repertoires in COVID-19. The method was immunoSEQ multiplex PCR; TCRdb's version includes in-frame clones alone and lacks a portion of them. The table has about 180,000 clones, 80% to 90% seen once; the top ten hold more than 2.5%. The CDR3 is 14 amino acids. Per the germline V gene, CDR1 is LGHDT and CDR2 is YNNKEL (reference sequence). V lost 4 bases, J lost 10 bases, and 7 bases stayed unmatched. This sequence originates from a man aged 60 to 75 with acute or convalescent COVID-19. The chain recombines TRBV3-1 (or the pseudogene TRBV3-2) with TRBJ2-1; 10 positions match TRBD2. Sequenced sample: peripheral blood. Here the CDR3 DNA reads TGTGCCAGCAGCCCGACTAGCGGGTCGGGCGAGCAGTTCTTC. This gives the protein CASSPTSGSGEQFF.